There are a few counts of the clone carrying this T cell receptor beta chain. No antigen is known for it. One entry per CDR3 protein results from TCRdb running MiXCR on the reads. Here the sample spans some 920,000 distinct CDR3 sequences, roughly 30% being singletons. The sample originates from a study of T cell repertoires in cytomegalovirus infection. As for the study in general: CMV epitopes that were recently identified and HLA-C-restricted were used alongside well-studied HLA-B-restricted ones.

Findings of the study overall: Summed frequency of public TCR beta families distinguished CMV carriers with the relevant HLA.

The TCR was taken from a human donor in good health (CMV status not recorded). Some clones in this sample may be carry-over from other donors' samples. The specimen was cultured CD8+ T cells from PBMCs, collected from culture after CMV antigen stimulation.

The CDR3 DNA reads TGCGCCAGCAGCCTGTACCGGGACAGCACTGAAGCTTTCTTT. This sequence encodes CASSLYRDSTEAFF. The rearrangement links TRBV4-1 to TRBJ1-1, with TRBD1 identical over 7 bases. Germline CDR1 reads MGHRA; CDR2 reads YSYEKL. Unmatched junction bases numbered 6, after V lost 4 bases and J lost 4 bases. The CDR3 totals 14 residues.